This T cell receptor beta chain is drawn from a study of blood T cell repertoires in COVID-19 (dated by TCRdb to the early 2020s). A note on the overall study: Samples covering the acute and convalescent phases of COVID-19 were provided by collaborators in the United States, Italy and Spain. The material from the prospective study consisted of cDNA or gDNA derived from T cells, B-cell-depleted T cells, or PBMCs. Subjects who had been exposed to COVID-19, were actively infected with it, or had recovered from it provided the deeply sampled blood TCRbeta repertoires that made up the dataset. The repertoires were made available in a free public database intended to serve as a resource for research on the immune response to SARS-CoV-2. The samples were drawn from the first 160 participants of the ongoing ImmuneRACE study and from 950 to 1,500 subjects provided by 6 global collaborators. Sample metadata almost always included a de-identified subject ID, COVID-19 status, age in years and sex. HLA class I and class II types, where available, came from metadata supplied by the sample provider rather than from assay-based typing.

The investigation overall reported the following: The quantity of clinical and demographic metadata differed by source and by participant and was supplied without curation.

TCRbeta CDR3 regions were amplified from genomic DNA using the immunoSEQ Assay, a bias-controlled multiplex PCR. The authors' analysis ran thus. Nucleated cell counts per sample were estimated from amplification of reference gene primers within the assay. To quantify the absolute abundance of each unique TCRbeta CDR3 rearrangement, sequence reads were collapsed and filtered. For each sample, productive Simpson clonality was calculated as the square root of Simpson's diversity index over productive rearrangements. TCRdb obtained this table from immuneACCESS and retained in-frame rearrangements with V and J assigned. These tables miss some clones; where compared with another copy, unresolved V genes account for less than half of the shortfall, and the remainder is unexplained. V and J calls and clone size are given by that table; D and trimming were obtained from the DNA. The sample includes a few hundred thousand clones, with roughly 80% observed a single time. 3% to 3.5% of the sample goes to the ten largest clones.

On this clone itself: Its antigen is still unknown. There are no base qualities to consult, and no much larger clone falls within one base.

Counted from cysteine to phenylalanine, this CDR3 has 14 amino acids. The DNA shown is the 42-base CDR3, in frame from base 1. CDR1 is given as LGHDT and CDR2 as YNNKEL, both from the germline V gene (reference sequence). V is shortened by 3 bases, J by 5 bases, and the region joining them spans 11 bases. Another Seattle source contributed samples from volunteer blood donors who had recovered from COVID-19. Collaborating institutions collected whole blood in K2EDTA tubes following their own protocols. Collaborator samples were shipped for TCRbeta analysis as frozen whole blood, isolated PBMCs, or DNA extracted from either sample type.

The sequence is built from TRBV3-1 (or the pseudogene TRBV3-2) and TRBJ1-3; TRBD1 might be the D gene, on 6 matching bases. The sample comprised peripheral blood. The receptor's source is a woman aged 25 to 39 who had recovered from COVID-19. The DNA reads TGTGCCAGCAGCCACGGACAGAACAGAAACACCATATATTTT. It specifies CASSHGQNRNTIYF.